This TCR beta chain came from a study of shared clonotypes between healthy human individuals. Study summary: The composition of the donors was two women and a few men aged 18 to 49.

Repertoires were generated with immunoSEQ multiplex PCR, while TCRdb's copy carries only in-frame clones and drops some. Of 100,000 to 130,000 clones in the sample, around 68% were seen once. Study findings and constraints: In contrast to clonotypes shared by all four donors, non-shared clonotypes had lower generation probabilities. Naive subsets typically showed greater estimated richness than memory subsets. There were few donors, and this limited the genetic and exposure-history diversity represented.

With regard to this clone: Its antigen is still unknown.

This CDR3 has 16 residues. Germline loops: CDR1 MNHNS, CDR2 SASEGT. V trimming: 2 bases; J trimming: 3 bases; junction bases outside the gene matches: 6. The V and J genes are TRBV6-1 and TRBJ2-7, with TRBD2 identical over 11 bases. The TCR originated in a woman in her twenties or thirties in good health. Sample: memory CD8+ T cells sorted from blood. Noted subset: CD45RO+ cells pooled with CCR7-negative TemRA cells. As DNA, the CDR3 is TGTGCCAGCAGTGAAATGCCGGGACTAGCGGACTACGAGCAGTACTTC. This sequence encodes CASSEMPGLADYEQYF.